These T cell receptor beta chains were read from a single sample in a study of spatial heterogeneity in lung cancer. TCRdb analysed the 5' RACE reads with MiXCR anew, one entry per CDR3 protein. Of about 48,000 distinct CDR3 sequences listed, less than 6% were seen once; the top ten hold approximately 12%. The specimen was PBMCs, collected at surgery. These receptors were obtained from a male donor with early-stage non-small cell lung cancer. CDR3s include the opening cysteine and the closing phenylalanine or tryptophan. The D gene is left open where the match is weak. Size is stated as how often the clone was seen (once, few, many) or a class if it is expanded.

V gene	clone size	J gene	D gene	CDR3 DNA	CDR3 protein
TRBV3-1	many	TRBJ1-2	NA	TGTGCCAGCAGCCAAGGTGAGGGCTACACCTTC	CASSQGEGYTF
TRBV18	many	TRBJ2-2	NA	TGTGCCAGCTCACCACCGAAGGGGGAACCGAACACCGGGGAGCTGTTTTTT	CASSPPKGEPNTGELFF
TRBV7-9	many	TRBJ2-1	TRBD2	TGTGCCAGCAGCTTAGCCCCGAGGAGAGGGAGGGGATACAATGAGCAGTTCTTC	CASSLAPRRGRGYNEQFF
TRBV7-9	many	TRBJ1-1	NA	TGTGCCAGCAGCTTAGGGAGCCACGTTGGAGCTTTCTTT	CASSLGSHVGAFF
TRBV3-1	many	TRBJ2-3	NA	TGTGCCAGCAGCCTCCGCAGGGGTAGAACAGATACGCAGTATTTT	CASSLRRGRTDTQYF
TRBV30	many	TRBJ2-7	TRBD2	TGTGCCTGGAGGCTAGCGGGGTACGAGCAGTACTTC	CAWRLAGYEQYF
TRBV10-3	many	TRBJ1-1	NA	TGTGCCGCCGGGGACTACAGGAGCAACACTGAAGCTTTCTTT	CAAGDYRSNTEAFF
TRBV28	many	TRBJ1-1	TRBD1	TGTGCCAGCAGTTGGACAGGGCATGAAGCTTTCTTT	CASSWTGHEAFF
TRBV20-1	many	TRBJ2-7	NA	TGCAGTGCTAGCCACAGCAGAGGCGTGTGGGGGTCCGAGCAGTACTTC	CSASHSRGVWGSEQYF
TRBV7-9	many	TRBJ2-2	NA	TGTGCCAGCAACCTACTAGGGCCCCTGTCTGGGGAGCTGTTTTTT	CASNLLGPLSGELFF
TRBV7-2	many	TRBJ1-2	TRBD1	TGTGCCAGCAGCTTAGGAGGGGGCAATGGCTACACCTTC	CASSLGGGNGYTF
TRBV5-1	many	TRBJ2-1	NA	TGCGCCAGCAGCTTGGAAGGGACGTCTTACAATGAGCAGTTCTTC	CASSLEGTSYNEQFF
TRBV5-1	many	TRBJ2-5	NA	TGCGCCAGCAGCTTGGTGGGAGAGGGGACCCAGTACTTC	CASSLVGEGTQYF